This is a list of T cell receptor beta chains from one sample in a study of T cell changes during pregnancy in multiple sclerosis. The table came from immunoSEQ multiplex PCR; TCRdb's copy has only in-frame clones and leaves some out. This repertoire shows fewer than 65,000 clones, 75% to 95% found once; its top ten account for roughly 2%. The source was peripheral blood, collected in the third trimester of pregnancy. The receptor source for this set is a female donor in good health, enrolled as a control in a pregnancy study. The CDR3 runs from the conserved cysteine through the conserved F or W. D genes are given only for firm matches. Expanded clones get a size class; other rows say once, few or many, or leave the size out.

v_call	d_call	clone_size	j_call	cdr3_nt	cdr3_aa
TRBV5-1	TRBD1	-	TRBJ1-2	TGCGCCAGCAGCCCGGGGACAGGGGGAGGCTACACCTTC	CASSPGTGGGYTF
TRBV9	TRBD1	-	TRBJ2-3	TGTGCCAGCAGCGCATTGGGAAGGGGACAGGGGTCCACAGATACGCAGTATTTT	CASSALGRGQGSTDTQYF
TRBV29-1	TRBD2	-	TRBJ2-1	TGCAGCGTTGGGCTCTGGACGGCTAGCGGGAGCTCCTACAATGAGCAGTTCTTC	CSVGLWTASGSSYNEQFF
TRBV11-2	-	-	TRBJ1-1	TGTGCCAGCAGCACGACTGGAGCTTTCTTT	CASSTTGAFF
TRBV27	-	-	TRBJ1-5	TGTGCCAGCAGCCTAGGTGGGTGGTATAGCAATCAGCCCCAGCATTTT	CASSLGGWYSNQPQHF
TRBV5-1	TRBD1	-	TRBJ1-2	TGCGCCAGCAGCTTGCGGCCAATACACAGGGGTGATAACTATGGCTACACCTTC	CASSLRPIHRGDNYGYTF
TRBV27	-	-	TRBJ2-7	TGTGCCAGCAGCTTACGGGGGTTGGGCTACGAGCAGTACTTC	CASSLRGLGYEQYF
TRBV5-5	-	-	TRBJ1-4	TGTGCCAGCAGCTTTTGGAGGGCAACTAATGAAAAACTGTTTTTT	CASSFWRATNEKLFF
TRBV2	-	-	TRBJ2-5	TGTGCCAGCAATCTACAGATCCAAGAGACCCAGTACTTC	CASNLQIQETQYF
TRBV29-1	TRBD1	-	TRBJ2-2	TGCAGCGCCTTAGGGACAGACGTCGCGAACACCGGGGAGCTGTTTTTT	CSALGTDVANTGELFF
TRBV19	TRBD2	-	TRBJ2-1	TGTGCCAGTAGTCCCAGCGGGGGCTCCTACAATGAGCAGTTCTTC	CASSPSGGSYNEQFF
TRBV15	TRBD1	-	TRBJ1-1	TGTGCGGCAGGGGGGTTGTACACTGAAGCTTTCTTT	CAAGGLYTEAFF
TRBV6-5	TRBD1	-	TRBJ2-7	TGTGCCAGCAGGGAACCCGGGACAGGGTACGAGCAGTACTTC	CASREPGTGYEQYF
TRBV5-1	TRBD1	-	TRBJ2-7	TGCGCCAGCAGCCAAGGACAGGGGGCGGTCTGGTACGAGCAGTACTTC	CASSQGQGAVWYEQYF
TRBV13	-	once	TRBJ1-2	TGTGCCAGCAGCTTAGGACAGAGTAACTATGGCTACACCTTC	CASSLGQSNYGYTF
TRBV18	-	-	TRBJ2-7	TGTGCCAGCTCACCTCCCCCCTTGTATCCCTACGAGCAGTACTTC	CASSPPPLYPYEQYF